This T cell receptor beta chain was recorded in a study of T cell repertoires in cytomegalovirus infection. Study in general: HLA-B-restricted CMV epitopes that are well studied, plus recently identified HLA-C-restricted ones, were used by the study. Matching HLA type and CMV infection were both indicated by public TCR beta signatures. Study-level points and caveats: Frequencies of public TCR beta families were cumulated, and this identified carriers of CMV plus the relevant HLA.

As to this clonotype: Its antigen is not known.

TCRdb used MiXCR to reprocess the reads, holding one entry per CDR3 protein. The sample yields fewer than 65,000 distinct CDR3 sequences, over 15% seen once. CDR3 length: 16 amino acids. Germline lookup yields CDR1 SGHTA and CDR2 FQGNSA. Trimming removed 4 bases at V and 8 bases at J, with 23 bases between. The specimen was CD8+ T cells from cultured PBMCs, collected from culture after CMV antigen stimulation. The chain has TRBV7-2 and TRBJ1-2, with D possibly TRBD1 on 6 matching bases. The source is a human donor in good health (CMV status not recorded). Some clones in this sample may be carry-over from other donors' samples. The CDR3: CASSSTGPFGGRGYTF. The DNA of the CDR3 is TGTGCCAGCAGCTCCACCGGACCCTTCGGGGGCCGGGGCTACACCTTC.